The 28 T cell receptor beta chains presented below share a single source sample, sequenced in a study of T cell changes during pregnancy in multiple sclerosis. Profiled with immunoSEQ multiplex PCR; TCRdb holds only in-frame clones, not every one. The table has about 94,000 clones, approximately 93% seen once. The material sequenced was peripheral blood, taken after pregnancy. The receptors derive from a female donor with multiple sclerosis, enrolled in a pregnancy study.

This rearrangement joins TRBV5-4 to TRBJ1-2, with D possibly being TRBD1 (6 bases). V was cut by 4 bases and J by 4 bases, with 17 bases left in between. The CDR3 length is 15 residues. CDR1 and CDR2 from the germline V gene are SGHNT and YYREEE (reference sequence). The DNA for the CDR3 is TGTGCCAGCAGCCTTCCGGGGGGGCAGATCTATGGCTACACCTTC. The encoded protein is CASSLPGGQIYGYTF.

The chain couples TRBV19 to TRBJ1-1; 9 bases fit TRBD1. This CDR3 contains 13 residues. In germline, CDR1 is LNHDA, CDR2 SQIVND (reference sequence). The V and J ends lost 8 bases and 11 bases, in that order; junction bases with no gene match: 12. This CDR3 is CASRSGTGIRAFF. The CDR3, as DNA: TGTGCCAGTCGCTCCGGGACAGGGATACGGGCTTTCTTT.

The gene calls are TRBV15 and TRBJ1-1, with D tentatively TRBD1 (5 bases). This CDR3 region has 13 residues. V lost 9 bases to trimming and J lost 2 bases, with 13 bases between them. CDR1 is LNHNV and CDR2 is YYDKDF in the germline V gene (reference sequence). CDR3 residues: CATGVAVNTEAFF. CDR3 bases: TGTGCCACAGGGGTGGCAGTTAACACTGAAGCTTTCTTT. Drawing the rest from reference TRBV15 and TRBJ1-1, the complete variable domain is DAMVIQNPRYQVTQFGKPVTLSCSQTLNHNVMYWYQQKSSQAPKLLFHYYDKDFNNEADTPDNFQSRRPNTSFCFLDIRSPGLGDTAMYLCATGVAVNTEAFFGQGTRLTVV.

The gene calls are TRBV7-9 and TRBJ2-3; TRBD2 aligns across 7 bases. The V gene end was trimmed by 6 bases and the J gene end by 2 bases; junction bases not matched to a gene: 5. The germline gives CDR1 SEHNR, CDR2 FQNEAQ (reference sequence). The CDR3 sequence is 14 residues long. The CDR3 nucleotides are TGTGCCAGCAGAGACGGACTAGACACAGATACGCAGTATTTT. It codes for CASRDGLDTDTQYF.

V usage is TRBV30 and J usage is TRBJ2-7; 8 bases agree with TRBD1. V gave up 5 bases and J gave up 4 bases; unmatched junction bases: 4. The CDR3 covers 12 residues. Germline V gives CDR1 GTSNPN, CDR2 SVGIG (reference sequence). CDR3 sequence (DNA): TGTGCCTGGGCCGGACAGGGTTACGAGCAGTACTTC. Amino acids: CAWAGQGYEQYF.

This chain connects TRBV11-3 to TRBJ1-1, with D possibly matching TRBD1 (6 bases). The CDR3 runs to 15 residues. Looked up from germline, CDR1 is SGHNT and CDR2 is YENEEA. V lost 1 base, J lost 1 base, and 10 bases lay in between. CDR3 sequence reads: CASSLGGGANTEAFF. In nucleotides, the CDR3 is TGTGCCAGCAGCTTAGGTGGGGGCGCGAACACTGAAGCTTTCTTT.

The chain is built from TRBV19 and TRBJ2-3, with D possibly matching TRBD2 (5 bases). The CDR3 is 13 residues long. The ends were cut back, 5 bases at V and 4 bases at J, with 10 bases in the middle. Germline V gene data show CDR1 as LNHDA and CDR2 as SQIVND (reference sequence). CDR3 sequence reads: CASSPDYSDTQYF. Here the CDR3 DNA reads TGTGCCAGTAGTCCAGACTACTCAGATACGCAGTATTTT.

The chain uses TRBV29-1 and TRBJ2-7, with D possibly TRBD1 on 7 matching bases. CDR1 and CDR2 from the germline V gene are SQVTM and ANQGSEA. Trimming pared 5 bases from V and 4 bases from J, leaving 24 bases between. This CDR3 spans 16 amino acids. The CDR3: CSVYSLLSQGRYEQYF. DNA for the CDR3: TGCAGCGTTTATAGCCTTCTCTCACAGGGGAGGTACGAGCAGTACTTC.

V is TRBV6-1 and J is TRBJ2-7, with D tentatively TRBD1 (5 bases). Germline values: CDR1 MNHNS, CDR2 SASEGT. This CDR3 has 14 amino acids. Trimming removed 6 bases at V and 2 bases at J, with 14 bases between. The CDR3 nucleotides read TGTGCCAGCAGATCGACAGAAATAACCTACGAGCAGTACTTC. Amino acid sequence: CASRSTEITYEQYF.

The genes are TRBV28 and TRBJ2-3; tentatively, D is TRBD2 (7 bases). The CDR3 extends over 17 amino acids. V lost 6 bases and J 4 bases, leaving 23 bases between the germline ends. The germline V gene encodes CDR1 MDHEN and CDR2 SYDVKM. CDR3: CASSYDRGAFSPDTQYF. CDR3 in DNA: TGTGCCAGCAGCTACGACCGGGGGGCTTTCTCCCCAGATACGCAGTATTTT.

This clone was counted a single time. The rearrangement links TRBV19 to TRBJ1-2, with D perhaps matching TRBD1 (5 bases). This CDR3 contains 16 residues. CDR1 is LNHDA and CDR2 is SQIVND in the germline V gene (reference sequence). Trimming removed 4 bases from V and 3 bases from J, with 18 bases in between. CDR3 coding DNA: TGTGCCAGTAGTAAGGGAGGTACCAGGGCCGACTATGGCTACACCTTC. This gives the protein CASSKGGTRADYGYTF. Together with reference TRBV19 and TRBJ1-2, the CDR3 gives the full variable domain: DGGITQSPKYLFRKEGQNVTLSCEQNLNHDAMYWYRQDPGQGLRLIYYSQIVNDFQKGDIAEGYSVSREKKESFPLTVTSAQKNPTAFYLCASSKGGTRADYGYTFGSGTRLTVV.

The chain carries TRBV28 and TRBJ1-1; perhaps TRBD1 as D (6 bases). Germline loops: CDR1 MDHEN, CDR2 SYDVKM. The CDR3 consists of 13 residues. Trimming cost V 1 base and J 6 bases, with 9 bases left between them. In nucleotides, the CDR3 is TGTGCCAGCAGTTTATTAGGGGGACCTGAAGCTTTCTTT. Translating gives CASSLLGGPEAFF.

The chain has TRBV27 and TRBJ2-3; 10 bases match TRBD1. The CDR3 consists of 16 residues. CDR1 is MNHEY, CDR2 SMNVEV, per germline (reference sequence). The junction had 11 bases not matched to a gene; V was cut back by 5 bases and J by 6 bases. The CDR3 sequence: CASSVQWGQGLDTQYF. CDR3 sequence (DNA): TGTGCCAGCAGTGTCCAATGGGGACAGGGGTTGGATACGCAGTATTTT.

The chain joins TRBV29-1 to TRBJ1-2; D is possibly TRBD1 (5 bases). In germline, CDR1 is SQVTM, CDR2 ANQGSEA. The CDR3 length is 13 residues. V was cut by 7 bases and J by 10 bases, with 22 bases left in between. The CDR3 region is CSAEGSGGNDYTF. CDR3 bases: TGCAGCGCCGAAGGATCCGGGGGGAACGACTACACCTTC.

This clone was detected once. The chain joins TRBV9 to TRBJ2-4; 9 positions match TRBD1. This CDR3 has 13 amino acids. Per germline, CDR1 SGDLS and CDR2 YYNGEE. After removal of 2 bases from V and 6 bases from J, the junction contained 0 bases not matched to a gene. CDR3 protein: CASSVGQGNIQYF. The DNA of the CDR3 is TGTGCCAGCAGCGTGGGACAGGGAAACATTCAGTACTTC.

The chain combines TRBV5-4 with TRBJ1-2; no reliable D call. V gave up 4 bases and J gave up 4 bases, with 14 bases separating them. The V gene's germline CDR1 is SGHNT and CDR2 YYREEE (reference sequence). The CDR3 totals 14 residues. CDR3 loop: CASSSPESTYGYTF. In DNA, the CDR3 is TGTGCCAGCAGCAGCCCTGAAAGTACCTATGGCTACACCTTC.

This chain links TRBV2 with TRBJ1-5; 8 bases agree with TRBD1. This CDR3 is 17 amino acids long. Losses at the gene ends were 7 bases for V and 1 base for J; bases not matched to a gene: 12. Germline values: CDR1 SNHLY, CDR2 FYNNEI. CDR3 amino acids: CASTSFLGTGSNQPQHF. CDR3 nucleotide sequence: TGTGCCAGCACTTCATTCCTTGGGACAGGAAGCAATCAGCCCCAGCATTTT.

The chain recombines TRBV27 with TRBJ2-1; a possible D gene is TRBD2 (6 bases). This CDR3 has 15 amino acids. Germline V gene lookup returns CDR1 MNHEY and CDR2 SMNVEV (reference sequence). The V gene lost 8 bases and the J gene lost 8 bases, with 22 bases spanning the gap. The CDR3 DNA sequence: TGTGCCAGCTCCGGGACTTCTTTCCGCTTCGATGAGCAGTTCTTC. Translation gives CASSGTSFRFDEQFF.

The CDR3 region is CASSSRALPSGFF. The CDR3 nucleotides are TGTGCCAGCAGTTCCAGGGCCCTACCCAGTGGTTTCTTT. This rearrangement joins TRBV5-6 to TRBJ1-1; perhaps TRBD1 as D (5 bases). The CDR3 is 13 residues long. Germline lookup yields CDR1 SGHDT and CDR2 YYEEEE. Trimming took 5 bases from V and 13 from J, leaving 21 bases between them.

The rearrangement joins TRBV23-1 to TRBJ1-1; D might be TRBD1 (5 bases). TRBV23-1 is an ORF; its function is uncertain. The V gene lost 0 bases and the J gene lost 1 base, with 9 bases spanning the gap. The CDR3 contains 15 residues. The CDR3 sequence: CASSQSGLRNTEAFF. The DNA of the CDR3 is TGCGCCAGCAGTCAATCGGGACTGAGGAACACTGAAGCTTTCTTT.

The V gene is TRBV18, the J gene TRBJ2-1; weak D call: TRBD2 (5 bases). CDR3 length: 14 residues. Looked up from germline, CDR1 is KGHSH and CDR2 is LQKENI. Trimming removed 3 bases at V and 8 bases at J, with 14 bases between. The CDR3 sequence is CASSPSEGPHEQFF. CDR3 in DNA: TGTGCCAGCTCACCTAGCGAGGGCCCGCATGAGCAGTTCTTC.

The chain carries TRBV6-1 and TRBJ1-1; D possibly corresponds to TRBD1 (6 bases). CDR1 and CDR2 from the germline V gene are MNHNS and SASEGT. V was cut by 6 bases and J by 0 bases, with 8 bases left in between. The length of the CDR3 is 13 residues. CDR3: CASRGQMNTEAFF. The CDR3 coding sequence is TGTGCCAGCAGGGGACAAATGAACACTGAAGCTTTCTTT.

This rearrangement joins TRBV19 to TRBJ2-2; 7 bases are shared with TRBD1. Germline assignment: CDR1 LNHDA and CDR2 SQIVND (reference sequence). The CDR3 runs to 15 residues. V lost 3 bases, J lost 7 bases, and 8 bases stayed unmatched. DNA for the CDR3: TGTGCCAGTAGTATTTTTGACAGGGCGATCGGGGAGCTGTTTTTT. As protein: CASSIFDRAIGELFF.

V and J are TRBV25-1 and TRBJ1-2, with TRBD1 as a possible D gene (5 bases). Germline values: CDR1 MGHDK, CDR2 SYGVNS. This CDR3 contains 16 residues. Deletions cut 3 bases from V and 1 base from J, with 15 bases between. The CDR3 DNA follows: TGTGCCAGCAGTGATCCGGGGGACGGGTTTAACTATGGCTACACCTTC. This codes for CASSDPGDGFNYGYTF.

The CDR3 reads CASSDRGGRETQYF. CDR3 DNA: TGTGCCAGCAGCGACAGGGGTGGTAGAGAGACCCAGTACTTC. This chain uses TRBV6-6 with TRBJ2-5, with 8 nucleotides matching TRBD1. This CDR3 spans 14 amino acids. CDR1 is MNHNY, CDR2 SVGAGI, per germline (reference sequence). With 6 bases clipped from V and 4 bases from J, the junction kept 7 bases outside the gene matches.

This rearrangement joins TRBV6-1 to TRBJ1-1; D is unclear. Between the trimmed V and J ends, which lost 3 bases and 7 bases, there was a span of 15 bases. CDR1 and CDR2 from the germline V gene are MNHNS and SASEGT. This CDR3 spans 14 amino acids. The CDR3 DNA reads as TGTGCCAGCAGTGAGGAGGTGGTCGGAGATGAAGCTTTCTTT. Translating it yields CASSEEVVGDEAFF.

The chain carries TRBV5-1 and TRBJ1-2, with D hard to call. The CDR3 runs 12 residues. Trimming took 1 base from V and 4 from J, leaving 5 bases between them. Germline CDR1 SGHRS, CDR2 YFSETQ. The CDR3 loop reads CASSLRSYGYTF. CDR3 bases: TGCGCCAGCAGCTTGCGCAGCTATGGCTACACCTTC. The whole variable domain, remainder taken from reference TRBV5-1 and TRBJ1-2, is KAGVTQTPRYLIKTRGQQVTLSCSPISGHRSVSWYQQTPGQGLQFLFEYFSETQRNKGNFPGRFSGRQFSNSRSEMNVSTLELGDSALYLCASSLRSYGYTFGSGTRLTVV.

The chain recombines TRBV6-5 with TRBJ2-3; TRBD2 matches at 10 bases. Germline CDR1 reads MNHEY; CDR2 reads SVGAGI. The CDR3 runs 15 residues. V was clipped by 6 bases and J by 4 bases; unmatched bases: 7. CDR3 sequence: CASSQLAGPADTQYF. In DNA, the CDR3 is TGTGCCAGCAGCCAACTAGCGGGACCTGCAGATACGCAGTATTTT.